The rows below give T cell receptor beta chains drawn from one sample of a study of radiotherapy plus CTLA-4 blockade in lung cancer. Clones were sequenced by immunoSEQ multiplex PCR, and TCRdb holds only the in-frame ones, with some missing. Here the sample spans about 94,000 clones, roughly 85% being singletons. The sample was peripheral blood, taken from a patient treated with radiotherapy plus ipilimumab. The origin of the receptors is a human donor with non-small cell lung cancer that progressed on radiotherapy plus ipilimumab. Each CDR3 is given with its conserved first and last residue. D genes are given only for firm matches. Clone size is not always given. Where it is, it says once, few, many or a class for expanded clones.

d_call j_call v_call clone_size cdr3_length cdr3_nt cdr3_aa
TRBD1 TRBJ1-2 TRBV7-9 . 14 TGTGCCAGCAGCAGGGGACAGACTTCCTATGGCTACACCTTC CASSRGQTSYGYTF
. TRBJ1-2 TRBV7-6 . 14 TGTGCCAGCAGCTTAGAAGGAGTTAACTATGGCTACACCTTC CASSLEGVNYGYTF
TRBD1 TRBJ1-5 TRBV10-3 . 15 TGTGCCATCAGTGGTTCCGGGACAGTCAATCAGCCCCAGCATTTT CAISGSGTVNQPQHF
. TRBJ2-5 TRBV27 . 13 TGTGCCAGCAGTTTCCGCCTGGGGGAGACCCAGTACTTC CASSFRLGETQYF
. TRBJ1-5 TRBV6-5 . 15 TGTGCCAGCAGATTCCTAGCCGGTGCCGCGGAGCCCCAGCATTTT CASRFLAGAAEPQHF
. TRBJ2-3 TRBV7-8 once 12 TGTGCCAGCAGCTTATCCCCGGATACGCAGTATTTT CASSLSPDTQYF
TRBD1 TRBJ1-1 TRBV7-9 . 15 TGTGCCAGCAGCAAACAGGGACAGAAGAACACTGAAGCTTTCTTT CASSKQGQKNTEAFF
. TRBJ1-3 TRBV7-8 . 14 TGTGCCAGCAGCTTAGGGGGCTCTGGAAACACCATATATTTT CASSLGGSGNTIYF
. TRBJ2-1 TRBV29-1 . 12 TGCAGCGTTGCCGGAGGAAGGGATGAGCAGTTCTTC CSVAGGRDEQFF
. TRBJ1-5 TRBV28 . 14 TGTGCCAGCAGTTTAATCGCAGGGAATCAGCCCCAGCATTTT CASSLIAGNQPQHF
TRBD2 TRBJ2-6 TRBV18 . 17 TGTGCCAGCTCACCAGCGGAGGGGAGGGATGGGGCCAACGTCCTGACTTTC CASSPAEGRDGANVLTF
. TRBJ2-2 TRBV5-1 . 15 TGCGCCAGCAGCTTGATTGGGTTGGACACCGGGGAGCTGTTTTTT CASSLIGLDTGELFF
TRBD1 TRBJ2-5 TRBV7-9 once 16 TGTGCCAGCAGCCCGTTCAGGACAGGGGAGGGAGAGACCCAGTACTTC CASSPFRTGEGETQYF
TRBD2 TRBJ2-1 TRBV7-2 few 17 TGTGCCAGCAGCTTATATACTAGCGGGAGGGGCCACAATGAGCAGTTCTTC CASSLYTSGRGHNEQFF
. TRBJ2-2 TRBV19 . 13 TGTGCCAGTAGTACAGGGGTTCTCGGGGAGCTGTTTTTT CASSTGVLGELFF
. TRBJ2-2 TRBV7-3 . 14 TGTGCCAGCAGCTTACGGGAGAACACCGGGGAGCTGTTTTTT CASSLRENTGELFF
TRBD1 TRBJ1-5 TRBV5-6 . 15 TGTGCCAGCAGACCGGACAGGGGGCTCAATCAGCCCCAGCATTTT CASRPDRGLNQPQHF
TRBD1 TRBJ2-6 TRBV27 once 19 TGTGCCAGCAGTCGAAAAGGACAGGGGGCAATCTCTGGGGCCAACGTCCTGACTTTC CASSRKGQGAISGANVLTF
. TRBJ1-2 TRBV19 few 12 TGTGCCAGTACTGGCAGGAACCTTGGCTACACCTTC CASTGRNLGYTF
. TRBJ1-3 TRBV2 . 14 TGTGCCAGCAGTGATCAGTTCTCTGGAAACACCATATATTTT CASSDQFSGNTIYF
. TRBJ1-1 TRBV9 . 14 TGTGCCAGCAGCGTCGGTCAGATAAACACTGAAGCTTTCTTT CASSVGQINTEAFF
TRBD2 TRBJ2-7 TRBV2 once 16 TGTGCCAGCAGAGTCGGGCTTCTAGCGGGAGTCTACGAGCAGTACTTC CASRVGLLAGVYEQYF
. TRBJ1-2 TRBV28 few 11 TGTGCCAGCAGTTCGGATGCTGGCTACACCTTC CASSSDAGYTF
TRBD2 TRBJ2-1 TRBV5-4 . 14 TGTGCCAGCAGTCTGGTCGCAGCGGGAGGTTCGGCGTTCTTC CASSLVAAGGSAFF
. TRBJ1-5 TRBV7-2 . 14 TGTGCCAGCAGCTTAGCAGGGCCCAATCAGCCCCAGCATTTT CASSLAGPNQPQHF
. TRBJ2-2 TRBV28 . 14 TGTGCCAGCAGGAGCAGGACGAACACCGGGGAGCTGTTTTTT CASRSRTNTGELFF
. TRBJ2-2 TRBV19 . 13 TGTGCCAGTAGCTCCCAGGGAATTGGGGAGCTGTTTTTT CASSSQGIGELFF
. TRBJ1-5 TRBV30 . 19 TGTGCCTGGAGTTCCAACCTCTCAGGGTATCGGGGGGCCAATCAGCCCCAGCATTTT CAWSSNLSGYRGANQPQHF
TRBD1 TRBJ1-2 TRBV5-4 . 15 TGTGCCAGCAGCCCCCCGGGACAGGTGAACTATGGCTACACCTTC CASSPPGQVNYGYTF
TRBD2 TRBJ2-1 TRBV5-1 . 16 TGCGCCAGCAGTCGGGACGGGCGGAGCGGGAATAATGAGCAGTTCTTC CASSRDGRSGNNEQFF
. TRBJ2-1 TRBV2 . 11 TGTGCCAGCCGGCGCTACAATGAGCAGTTCTTC CASRRYNEQFF
TRBD2 TRBJ2-1 TRBV4-1 . 16 TGCGCCAGCAGCCAAGGGGCGGGGGGCTCCTACAATGAGCAGTTCTTC CASSQGAGGSYNEQFF
. TRBJ2-2 TRBV7-3 once 16 TGTGCCAGCAGCTCTGGGCAGGGGATTGGCACCGGGGAGCTGTTTTTT CASSSGQGIGTGELFF
. TRBJ1-1 TRBV18 . 16 TGTGCCAGCTCACCATCCAGGAACAGCATGAACACTGAAGCTTTCTTT CASSPSRNSMNTEAFF
. TRBJ1-1 TRBV6-1 . 13 TGTGCCAGCCTAAGGCCCCGATACACTGAAGCTTTCTTT CASLRPRYTEAFF
TRBD2 TRBJ2-7 TRBV10-3 . 14 TGTGCCATGGCGCGGGCGGGAGGTAACTACGAGCAGTACTTC CAMARAGGNYEQYF